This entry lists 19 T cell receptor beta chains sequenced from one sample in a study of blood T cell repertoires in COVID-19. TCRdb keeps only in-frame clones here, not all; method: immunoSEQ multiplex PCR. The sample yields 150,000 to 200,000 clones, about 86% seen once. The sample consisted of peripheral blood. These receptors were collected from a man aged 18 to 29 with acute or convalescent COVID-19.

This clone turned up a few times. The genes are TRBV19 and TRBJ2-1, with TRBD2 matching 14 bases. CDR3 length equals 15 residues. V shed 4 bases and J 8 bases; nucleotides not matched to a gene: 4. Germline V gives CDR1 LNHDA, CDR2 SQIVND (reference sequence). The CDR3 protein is CASSRTSGGSDEQFF. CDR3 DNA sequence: TGTGCCAGTAGTAGGACTAGCGGGGGGTCCGATGAGCAGTTCTTC.

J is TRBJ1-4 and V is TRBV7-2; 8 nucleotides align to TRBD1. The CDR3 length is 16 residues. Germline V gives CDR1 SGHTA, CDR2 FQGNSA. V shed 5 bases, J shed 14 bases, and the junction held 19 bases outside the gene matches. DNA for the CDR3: TGTGCCAGCAGCGAAGGGACAGGCCGCTTTATTAATCGTCTGTTTTTT. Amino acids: CASSEGTGRFINRLFF.

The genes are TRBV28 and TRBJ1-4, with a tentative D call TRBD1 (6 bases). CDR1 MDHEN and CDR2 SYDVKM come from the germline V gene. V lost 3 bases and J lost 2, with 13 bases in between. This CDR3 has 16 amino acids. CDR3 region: CASSFEQGLTNEKLFF. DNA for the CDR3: TGTGCCAGCAGTTTTGAACAGGGTTTGACTAATGAAAAACTGTTTTTT.

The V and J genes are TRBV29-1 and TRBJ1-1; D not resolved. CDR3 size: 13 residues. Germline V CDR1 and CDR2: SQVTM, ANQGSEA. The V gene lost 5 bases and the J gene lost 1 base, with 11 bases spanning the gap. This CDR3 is CSVRSTRNTEAFF. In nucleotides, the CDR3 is TGCAGCGTTCGAAGTACAAGGAACACTGAAGCTTTCTTT.

CDR3 amino acids: CATSRTGEEQPQHF. CDR3 bases: TGTGCCACCAGCCGGACAGGGGAAGAACAGCCCCAGCATTTT. The chain carries TRBV15 and TRBJ1-5; 9 nucleotides agree with TRBD1. This CDR3 spans 14 amino acids. The germline CDR1 and CDR2 sequences are LNHNV and YYDKDF (reference sequence). J was trimmed by 7 bases and V by 5 bases; bases with no gene match: 6.

This CDR3 is CASSYGAANEKLFF. CDR3 nucleotides: TGTGCCAGCAGCTACGGTGCGGCTAATGAAAAACTGTTTTTT. The gene calls are TRBV11-2 and TRBJ1-4; D remains ambiguous. Germline CDR1 SGHAT, CDR2 FQNNGV. This CDR3 spans 14 amino acids. V lost 4 bases, J lost 3 bases, and 9 bases lay in between.

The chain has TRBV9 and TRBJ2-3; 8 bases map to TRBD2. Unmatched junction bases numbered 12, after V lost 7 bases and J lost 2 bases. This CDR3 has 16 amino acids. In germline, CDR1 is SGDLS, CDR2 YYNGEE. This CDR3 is CASAESSGGLTDTQYF. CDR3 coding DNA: TGTGCCAGCGCGGAATCCAGCGGGGGCCTCACAGATACGCAGTATTTT.

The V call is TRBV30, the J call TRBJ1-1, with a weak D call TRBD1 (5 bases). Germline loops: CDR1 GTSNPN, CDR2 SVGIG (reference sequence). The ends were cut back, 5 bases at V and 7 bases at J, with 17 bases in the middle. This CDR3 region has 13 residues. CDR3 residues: CAWGWDGAGEAFF. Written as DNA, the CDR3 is TGTGCCTGGGGATGGGATGGGGCAGGTGAAGCTTTCTTT.

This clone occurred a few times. The CDR3 region is CASSTGSFLNGPQHF. DNA of the CDR3: TGTGCCAGCAGCACCGGGTCCTTCCTAAATGGGCCCCAGCATTTT. The chain has TRBV28 and TRBJ1-5, with D hard to call. Germline loops: CDR1 MDHEN, CDR2 SYDVKM. V dropped 6 bases and J dropped 9 bases, with 21 bases sitting between them. There are 15 residues in the CDR3.

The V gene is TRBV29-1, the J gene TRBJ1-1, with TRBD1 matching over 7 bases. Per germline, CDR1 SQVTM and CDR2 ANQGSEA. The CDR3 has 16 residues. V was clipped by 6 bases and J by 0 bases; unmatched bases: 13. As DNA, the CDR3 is TGCAGCGTCCGACAGGGTGAATCCGCAATGAACACTGAAGCTTTCTTT. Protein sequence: CSVRQGESAMNTEAFF.

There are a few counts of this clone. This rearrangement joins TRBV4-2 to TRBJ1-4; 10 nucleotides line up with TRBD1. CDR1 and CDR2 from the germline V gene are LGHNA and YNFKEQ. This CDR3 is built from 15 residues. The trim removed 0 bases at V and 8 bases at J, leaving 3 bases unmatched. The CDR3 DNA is TGTGCCAGCAGCCAAGAAGGGACAGGGGACGAAAAACTGTTTTTT. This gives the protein CASSQEGTGDEKLFF.

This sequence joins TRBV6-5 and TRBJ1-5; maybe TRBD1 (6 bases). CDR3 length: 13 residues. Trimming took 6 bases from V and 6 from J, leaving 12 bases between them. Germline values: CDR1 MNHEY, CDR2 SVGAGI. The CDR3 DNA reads TGTGCCAGCAGGGTCAGGGACACTCAGCCCCAGCATTTT. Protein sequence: CASRVRDTQPQHF.

CDR3 sequence (DNA): TGCGCCAGCAGCCAATACGGGTCGAATGAAAAACTGTTTTTT. This translates into CASSQYGSNEKLFF. This rearrangement joins TRBV4-1 to TRBJ1-4; D gene unclear. The CDR3 has 14 residues. Germline V CDR1 and CDR2: MGHRA, YSYEKL. Trimming took 2 bases from V and 5 from J, leaving 9 bases between them.

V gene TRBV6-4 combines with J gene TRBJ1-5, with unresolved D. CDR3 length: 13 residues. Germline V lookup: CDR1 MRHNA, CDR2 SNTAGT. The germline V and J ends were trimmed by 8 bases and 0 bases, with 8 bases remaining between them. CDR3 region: CASSADSNQPQHF. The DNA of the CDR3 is TGTGCCAGCTCTGCGGATAGCAATCAGCCCCAGCATTTT.

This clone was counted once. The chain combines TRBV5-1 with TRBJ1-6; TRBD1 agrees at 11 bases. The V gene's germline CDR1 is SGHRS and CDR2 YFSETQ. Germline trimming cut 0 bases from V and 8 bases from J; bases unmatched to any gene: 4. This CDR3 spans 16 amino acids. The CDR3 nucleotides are TGCGCCAGCAGCTTGGGGACAGGGGGCGCGTATTCACCCCTCCACTTT. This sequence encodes CASSLGTGGAYSPLHF.

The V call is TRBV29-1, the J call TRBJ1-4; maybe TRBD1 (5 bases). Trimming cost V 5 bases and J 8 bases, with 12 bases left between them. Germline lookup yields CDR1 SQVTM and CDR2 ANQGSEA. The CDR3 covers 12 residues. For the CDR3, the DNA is TGCAGCGTTCGAAGGGAGGGGGAAAAACTGTTTTTT. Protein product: CSVRREGEKLFF.

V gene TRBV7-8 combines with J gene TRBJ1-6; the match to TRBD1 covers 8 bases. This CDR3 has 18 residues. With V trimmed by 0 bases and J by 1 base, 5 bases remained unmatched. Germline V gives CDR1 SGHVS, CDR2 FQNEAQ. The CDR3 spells CASSLARTGRSYNSPLHF. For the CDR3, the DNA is TGTGCCAGCAGCTTAGCGAGGACAGGGAGGTCCTATAATTCACCCCTCCACTTT.

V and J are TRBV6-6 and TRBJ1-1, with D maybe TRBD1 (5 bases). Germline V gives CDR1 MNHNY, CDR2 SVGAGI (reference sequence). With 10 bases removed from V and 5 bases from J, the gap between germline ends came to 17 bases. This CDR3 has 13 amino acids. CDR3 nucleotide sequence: TGTGCCACGTCCTTGGGGCTGGGGACTGAAGCTTTCTTT. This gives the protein CATSLGLGTEAFF.

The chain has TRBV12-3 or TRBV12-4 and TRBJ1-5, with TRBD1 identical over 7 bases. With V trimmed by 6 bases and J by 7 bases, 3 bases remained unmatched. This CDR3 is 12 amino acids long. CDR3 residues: CASRETGQPQHF. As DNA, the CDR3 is TGTGCCAGCAGAGAGACAGGGCAGCCCCAGCATTTT.